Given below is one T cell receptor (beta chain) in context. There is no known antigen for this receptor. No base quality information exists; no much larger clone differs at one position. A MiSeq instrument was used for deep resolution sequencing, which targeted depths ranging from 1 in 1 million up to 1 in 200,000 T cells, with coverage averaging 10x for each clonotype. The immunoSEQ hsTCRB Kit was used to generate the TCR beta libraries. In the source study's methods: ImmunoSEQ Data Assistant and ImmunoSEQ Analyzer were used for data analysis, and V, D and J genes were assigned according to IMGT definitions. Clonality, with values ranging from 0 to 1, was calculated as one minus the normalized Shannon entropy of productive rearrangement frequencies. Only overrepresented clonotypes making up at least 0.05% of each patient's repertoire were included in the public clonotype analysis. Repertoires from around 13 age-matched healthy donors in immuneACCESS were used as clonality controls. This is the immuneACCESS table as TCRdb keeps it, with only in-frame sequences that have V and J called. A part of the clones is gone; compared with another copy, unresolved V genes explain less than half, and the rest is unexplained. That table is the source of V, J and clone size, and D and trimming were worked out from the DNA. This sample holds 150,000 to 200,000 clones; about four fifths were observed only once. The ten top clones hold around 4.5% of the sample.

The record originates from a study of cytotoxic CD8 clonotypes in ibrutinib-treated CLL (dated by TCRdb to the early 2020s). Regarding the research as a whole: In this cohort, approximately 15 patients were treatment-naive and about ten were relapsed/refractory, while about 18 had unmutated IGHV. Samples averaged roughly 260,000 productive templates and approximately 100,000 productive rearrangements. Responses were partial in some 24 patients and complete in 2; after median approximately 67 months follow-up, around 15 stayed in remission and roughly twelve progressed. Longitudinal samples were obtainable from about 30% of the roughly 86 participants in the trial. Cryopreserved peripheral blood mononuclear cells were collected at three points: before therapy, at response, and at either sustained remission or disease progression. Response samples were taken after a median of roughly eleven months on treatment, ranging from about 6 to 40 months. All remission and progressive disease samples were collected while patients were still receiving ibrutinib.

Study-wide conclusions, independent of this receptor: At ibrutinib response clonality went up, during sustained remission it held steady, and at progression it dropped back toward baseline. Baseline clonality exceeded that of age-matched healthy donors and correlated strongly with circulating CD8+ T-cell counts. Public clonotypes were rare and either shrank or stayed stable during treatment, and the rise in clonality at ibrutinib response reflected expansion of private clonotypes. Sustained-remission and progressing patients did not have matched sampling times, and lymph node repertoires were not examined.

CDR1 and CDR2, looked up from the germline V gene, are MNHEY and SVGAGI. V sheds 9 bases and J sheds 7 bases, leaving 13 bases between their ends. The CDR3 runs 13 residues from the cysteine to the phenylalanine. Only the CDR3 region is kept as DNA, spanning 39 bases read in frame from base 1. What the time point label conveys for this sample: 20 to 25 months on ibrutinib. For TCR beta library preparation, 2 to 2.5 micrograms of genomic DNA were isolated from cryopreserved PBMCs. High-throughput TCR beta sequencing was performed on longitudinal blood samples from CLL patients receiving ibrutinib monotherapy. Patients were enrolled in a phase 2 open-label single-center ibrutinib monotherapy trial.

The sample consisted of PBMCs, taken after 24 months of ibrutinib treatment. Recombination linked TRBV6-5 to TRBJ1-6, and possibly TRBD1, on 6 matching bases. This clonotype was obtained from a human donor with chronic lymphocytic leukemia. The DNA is TGTGCCAGTTCAGGGGTGGGGAATTCACCCCTCCACTTT. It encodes CASSGVGNSPLHF.